This T cell receptor (beta chain) was documented in a study of early T cells in non-severe SARS-CoV-2 infection. TCRdb used MiXCR to reprocess the 5' RACE reads, holding one entry per CDR3 protein. This sample has under 75,000 distinct CDR3 sequences, with around 13% found just once. This clonotype occurred a few times. Its specificity is unknown. Whole-study findings and limits: Anti-spike CD8 responses were favored by VDJdb matching, which missed private and CD4 specificities.

Sequencing was done on a sample of whole blood. The receptor was isolated from an adult who was a healthcare worker with PCR-confirmed SARS-CoV-2 infection or an uninfected control (not recorded which).

The CDR3 protein is CASTSGSKYEQYF. CDR3 bases: TGTGCCAGCACTAGCGGGAGTAAGTACGAGCAGTACTTC. The chain carries TRBV6-5 and TRBJ2-7; 10 bases fit TRBD2. This CDR3 spans 13 amino acids. CDR1 and CDR2 from the germline V gene are MNHEY and SVGAGI. J lost 4 bases, V lost 7 bases, and 4 bases had no gene match.